These 18 T cell receptor beta chains came from one sample sequenced in a study of response to subunit inactivated influenza vaccine. In TCRdb, the RT-PCR reads were re-called with MiXCR into one record per CDR3 protein. Among over 800,000 distinct CDR3 sequences listed, less than 25% were seen once. The sample in question was PBMCs from blood, obtained 5 days after vaccination. Receptors were obtained from a man in his fifties or sixties who received an inactivated influenza vaccine.

This clonotype came up a few times. The chain carries TRBV29-1 and TRBJ2-1, with 14 positions matching TRBD2. The V segment lost 1 base and the J segment 8 bases; nucleotides outside the gene matches: 7. This CDR3 is 16 amino acids long. The germline V gene has CDR1 SQVTM and CDR2 ANQGSEA. This CDR3 reads CSVEGGTSGRIHEQFF. CDR3 in DNA: TGCAGCGTTGAAGGCGGGACTAGCGGGAGAATACATGAGCAGTTCTTC.

This clonotype appeared a few times. CDR3 bases: TGCAGTGCCTCTGACAGGGGAGGCCAAGAGACCCAGTACTTC. It encodes CSASDRGGQETQYF. V and J are TRBV20-1 and TRBJ2-5; 8 nucleotides agree with TRBD1. The germline V gene has CDR1 DFQATT and CDR2 SNEGSKA (reference sequence). The length of the CDR3 is 14 residues. The trim removed 6 bases at V and 1 base at J, leaving 7 bases unmatched.

CDR3 nucleotide sequence: TGTGCCAGCAGTCGAAAGCGGGGGCAAAGCACAGATACGCAGTATTTT. It translates to CASSRKRGQSTDTQYF. The rearrangement links TRBV12-3 or TRBV12-4 to TRBJ2-3, with TRBD2 matching 8 bases. This CDR3 is 16 amino acids long. The trim removed 5 bases at V and 0 bases at J, leaving 7 bases unmatched.

The table lists this clonotype with a few counts. The V and J genes are TRBV20-1 and TRBJ1-5; tentative D call: TRBD1 (5 bases). Trimming took 5 bases from V and 5 from J, leaving 13 bases between them. This CDR3 is 13 amino acids long. The germline gives CDR1 DFQATT, CDR2 SNEGSKA (reference sequence). The CDR3 coding sequence is TGCAGTGCTCCCCCAGGGAGTTATCAGCCCCAGCATTTT. As protein: CSAPPGSYQPQHF.

This rearrangement joins TRBV7-9 to TRBJ2-5; either TRBD1 or TRBD2 may supply D (5 bases each). The CDR3 is 13 residues long. From germline, CDR1 is SEHNR and CDR2 FQNEAQ (reference sequence). The germline V and J ends were trimmed by 2 bases and 4 bases, with 8 bases remaining between them. CDR3 DNA: TGTGCCAGCAGCTTACGGGACGTAGAGACCCAGTACTTC. It is translated as CASSLRDVETQYF.

This clonotype has just a few counts. The chain links TRBV10-3 to TRBJ2-7; 10 nucleotides align to TRBD1. Looked up from germline, CDR1 is ENHRY and CDR2 is SYGVKD. V shed 4 bases, J shed 4 bases, and the junction held 13 bases outside the gene matches. The CDR3 is made up of 17 amino acids. CDR3 in amino acids: CAISGADRGPPLYEQYF. DNA of the CDR3: TGTGCCATCAGTGGGGCCGACAGGGGGCCGCCTCTTTACGAGCAGTACTTC.

The V call is TRBV5-1, the J call TRBJ2-3; 10 positions match TRBD1. Trimming at V came to 4 bases and at J to 6 bases, leaving 2 bases not matched to a gene. Looked up from germline, CDR1 is SGHRS and CDR2 is YFSETQ. This CDR3 region has 13 residues. This chain's CDR3 is CASSQDRGDTQYF. The CDR3, as DNA: TGCGCCAGCAGCCAGGACAGGGGGGATACGCAGTATTTT. Full variable domain (remainder filled in from reference TRBV5-1 and TRBJ2-3): KAGVTQTPRYLIKTRGQQVTLSCSPISGHRSVSWYQQTPGQGLQFLFEYFSETQRNKGNFPGRFSGRQFSNSRSEMNVSTLELGDSALYLCASSQDRGDTQYFGPGTRLTVL.

The sample holds many counts of this clonotype. The rearrangement joins TRBV5-1 to TRBJ2-3; D is undetermined. Germline-derived CDR1 and CDR2 are SGHRS and YFSETQ. The CDR3 has 15 amino acids. The V end lost 5 bases, the J end lost 1 base, and 14 bases lay between the germline ends. The CDR3 is CASRSATTGTDTQYF. As DNA, the CDR3 is TGCGCCAGCAGATCGGCGACGACCGGCACAGATACGCAGTATTTT.

In this sample, this clonotype turned up a few times. This sequence joins TRBV4-3 and TRBJ1-1; perhaps TRBD1 as D (6 bases). Germline assignment: CDR1 LGHNA and CDR2 YSLEER. This CDR3 comprises 16 residues. Trimming took 2 bases from V and 4 from J, leaving 17 bases between them. The CDR3 reads CASSQLPGESSTEAFF. The CDR3 DNA follows: TGCGCCAGCAGCCAACTCCCAGGGGAAAGCAGCACTGAAGCTTTCTTT.

In its sample, this clonotype was seen a few times. V and J are TRBV5-1 and TRBJ2-3; the D is unclear. The CDR3 extends over 13 amino acids. The germline V and J ends were trimmed by 0 bases and 3 bases, with 5 bases remaining between them. Germline V gene data show CDR1 as SGHRS and CDR2 as YFSETQ. The CDR3 coding sequence is TGCGCCAGCAGCTTGGTTATTACAGATACGCAGTATTTT. Translating it yields CASSLVITDTQYF.

This clonotype was observed a few times. This chain uses TRBV29-1 with TRBJ2-1; D is perhaps TRBD1 (5 bases). Per germline, CDR1 SQVTM and CDR2 ANQGSEA. The germline V and J ends were trimmed by 4 bases and 7 bases, with 14 bases remaining between them. This CDR3 is 13 amino acids long. The CDR3 region has the DNA TGCAGCGTTGGCGTGCGCCCAGGGAATGAGCAGTTCTTC. This codes for CSVGVRPGNEQFF.

This clonotype turned up a few times. This chain uses TRBV9 with TRBJ2-2; 10 nucleotides match TRBD2. The CDR3 spans 17 residues. CDR1 and CDR2 from the germline V gene are SGDLS and YYNGEE. Germline trimming cut 1 base from V and 4 bases from J; bases unmatched to any gene: 7. CDR3 in DNA: TGTGCCAGCAGCGTACTAGCGGGGGACGGTCCCACCGGGGAGCTGTTTTTT. Translating it yields CASSVLAGDGPTGELFF. The whole variable domain, filled in from reference TRBV9 and TRBJ2-2, reads DSGVTQTPKHLITATGQRVTLRCSPRSGDLSVYWYQQSLDQGLQFLIQYYNGEERAKGNILERFSAQQFPDLHSELNLSSLELGDSALYFCASSVLAGDGPTGELFFGEGSRLTVL.

Many counts were recorded for this clonotype. The J gene is TRBJ2-7, the V gene TRBV28, with 10 bases that match TRBD1. Looked up from germline, CDR1 is MDHEN and CDR2 is SYDVKM. Trimming at V came to 4 bases and at J to 4 bases, leaving 13 bases not matched to a gene. The CDR3 sequence is 17 residues long. The CDR3 sequence is CASSYLTGGRGVYEQYF. Written as DNA, the CDR3 is TGTGCCAGCAGTTATCTGACAGGGGGCCGCGGAGTATACGAGCAGTACTTC.

V usage is TRBV5-4 and J usage is TRBJ2-7; D is undetermined. The CDR3 runs 15 residues. In germline, CDR1 is SGHNT, CDR2 YYREEE (reference sequence). V lost 1 base and J 3 bases, leaving 14 bases between the germline ends. CDR3 nucleotide sequence: TGTGCCAGCAGCTTGAGGTTGTCGGGCCGCTACGAGCAGTACTTC. It codes for CASSLRLSGRYEQYF. The full variable domain, its missing parts supplied by reference TRBV5-4 and TRBJ2-7, is ETGVTQSPTHLIKTRGQQVTLRCSSQSGHNTVSWYQQALGQGPQFIFQYYREEENGRGNFPPRFSGLQFPNYSSELNVNALELDDSALYLCASSLRLSGRYEQYFGPGTRLTVT.

The rearrangement joins TRBV12-3 or TRBV12-4 to TRBJ2-7; maybe TRBD1 (6 bases). The V end lost 6 bases, the J end lost 7 bases, and 19 bases lay between the germline ends. CDR3 length equals 14 residues. The CDR3 DNA reads TGTGCCAGCAGCAGCACAGGGTGGGATGAGGAGCAGTACTTC. Translated, it gives CASSSTGWDEEQYF.

The rearrangement links TRBV29-1 to TRBJ1-2; TRBD1 matches 7 bases. Germline lookup yields CDR1 SQVTM and CDR2 ANQGSEA. The CDR3 consists of 16 residues. V shed 4 bases, J shed 3 bases, and the junction held 14 bases outside the gene matches. The CDR3, as DNA: TGCAGCGTTGCCCTGGCGGGACAGACTCTTTACTATGGCTACACCTTC. Translated: CSVALAGQTLYYGYTF.

The J gene is TRBJ2-5, the V gene TRBV7-2; the match to TRBD2 covers 13 bases. V shed 1 base, J shed 2 bases, and the junction held 4 bases outside the gene matches. CDR3 length: 17 amino acids. CDR1 is SGHTA and CDR2 is FQGNSA in the germline V gene. CDR3 residues: CASSLVSTSGGQETQYF. The DNA of the CDR3 is TGTGCCAGCAGCTTAGTTTCGACTAGCGGGGGGCAAGAGACCCAGTACTTC. Full variable domain (rest looked up from reference TRBV7-2 and TRBJ2-5): GAGVSQSPSNKVTEKGKDVELRCDPISGHTALYWYRQSLGQGLEFLIYFQGNSAPDKSGLPSDRFSAERTGGSVSTLTIQRTQQEDSAVYLCASSLVSTSGGQETQYFGPGTRLLVL.

The chain couples TRBV7-3 to TRBJ2-3, with D tentatively TRBD2 (5 bases). Trimming left V 5 bases short and J 1 base short, with 7 bases between. This CDR3 has 13 amino acids. Germline V gives CDR1 SGHTA, CDR2 FQGTGA. The CDR3 nucleotides are TGTGCCAGCAGCGTTAGCGGCACAGATACGCAGTATTTT. As protein: CASSVSGTDTQYF.